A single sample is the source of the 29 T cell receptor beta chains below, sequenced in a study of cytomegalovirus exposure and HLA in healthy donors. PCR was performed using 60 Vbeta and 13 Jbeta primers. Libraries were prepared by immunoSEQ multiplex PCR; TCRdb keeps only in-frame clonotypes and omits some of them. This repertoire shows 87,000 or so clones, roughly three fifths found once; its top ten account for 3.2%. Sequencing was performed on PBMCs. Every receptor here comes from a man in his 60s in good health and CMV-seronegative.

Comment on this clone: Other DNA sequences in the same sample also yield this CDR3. The CDR3 protein is CASGWFGTLDGYTF. CDR3 sequence (DNA): TGTGCTAGTGGTTGGTTCGGGACACTCGATGGCTACACCTTC. The chain links TRBV12-5 to TRBJ1-2; weak D call: TRBD1 (6 bases). Germline values: CDR1 LGHNT, CDR2 FRNRAP. The CDR3 has 14 amino acids. V dropped 4 bases and J dropped 6 bases, with 15 bases sitting between them.

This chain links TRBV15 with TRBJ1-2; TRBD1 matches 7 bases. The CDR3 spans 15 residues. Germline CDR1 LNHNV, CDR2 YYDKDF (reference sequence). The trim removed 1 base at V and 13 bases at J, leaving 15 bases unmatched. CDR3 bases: TGTGCCACCAGCAGAGCCCGATCGGGACAGCGAAACGGCACCTTC. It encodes CATSRARSGQRNGTF.

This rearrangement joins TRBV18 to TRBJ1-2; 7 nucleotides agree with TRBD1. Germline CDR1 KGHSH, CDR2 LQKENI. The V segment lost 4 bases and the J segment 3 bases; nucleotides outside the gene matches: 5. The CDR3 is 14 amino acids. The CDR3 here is CASSLQGMDYGYTF. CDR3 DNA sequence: TGTGCCAGCTCACTACAGGGGATGGACTATGGCTACACCTTC.

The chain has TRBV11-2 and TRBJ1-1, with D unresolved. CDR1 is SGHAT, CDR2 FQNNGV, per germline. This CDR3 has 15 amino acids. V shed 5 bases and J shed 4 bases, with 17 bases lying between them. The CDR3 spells CASSVYASSTTEAFF. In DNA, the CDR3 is TGTGCCAGCAGCGTATACGCTTCCAGTACCACTGAAGCTTTCTTT.

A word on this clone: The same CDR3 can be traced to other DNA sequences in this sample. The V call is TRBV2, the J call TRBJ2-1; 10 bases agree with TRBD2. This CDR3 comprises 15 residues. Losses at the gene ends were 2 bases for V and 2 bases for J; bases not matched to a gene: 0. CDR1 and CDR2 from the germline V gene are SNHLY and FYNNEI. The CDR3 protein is CASSELAGAYNEQFF. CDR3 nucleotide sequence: TGTGCCAGCAGTGAACTAGCGGGAGCCTACAATGAGCAGTTCTTC.

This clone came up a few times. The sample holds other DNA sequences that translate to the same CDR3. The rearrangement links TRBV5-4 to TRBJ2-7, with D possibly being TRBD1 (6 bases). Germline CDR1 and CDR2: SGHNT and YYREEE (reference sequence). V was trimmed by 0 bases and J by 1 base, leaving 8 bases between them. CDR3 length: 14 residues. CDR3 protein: CASSLGRGSYEQYF. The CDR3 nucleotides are TGTGCCAGCAGCTTGGGCAGGGGTTCCTACGAGCAGTACTTC.

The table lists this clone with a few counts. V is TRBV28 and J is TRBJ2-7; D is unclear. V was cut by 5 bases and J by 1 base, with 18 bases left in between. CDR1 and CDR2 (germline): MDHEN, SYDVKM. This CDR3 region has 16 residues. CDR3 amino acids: CASSALGERKSYEQYF. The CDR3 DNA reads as TGTGCCAGCAGTGCCCTCGGAGAAAGAAAATCCTACGAGCAGTACTTC.

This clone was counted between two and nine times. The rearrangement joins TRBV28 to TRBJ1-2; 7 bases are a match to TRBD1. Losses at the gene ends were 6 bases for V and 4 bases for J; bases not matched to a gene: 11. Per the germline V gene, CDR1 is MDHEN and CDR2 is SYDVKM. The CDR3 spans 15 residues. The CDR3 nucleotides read TGTGCCAGCAGGGATAACAGGGGCCTGAGCTATGGCTACACCTTC. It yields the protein CASRDNRGLSYGYTF.

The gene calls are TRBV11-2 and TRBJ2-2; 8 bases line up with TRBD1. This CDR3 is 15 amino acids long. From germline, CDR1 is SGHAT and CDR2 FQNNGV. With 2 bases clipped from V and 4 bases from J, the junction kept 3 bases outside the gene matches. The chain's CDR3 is CASSLQGAGTGELFF. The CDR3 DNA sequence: TGTGCCAGCAGCTTACAGGGGGCGGGCACCGGGGAGCTGTTTTTT.

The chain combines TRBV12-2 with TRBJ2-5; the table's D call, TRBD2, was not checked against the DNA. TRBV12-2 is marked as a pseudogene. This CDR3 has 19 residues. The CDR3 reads CASRLSPLSGRPTEETQYF. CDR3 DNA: TGTGCAAGTCGCTTAAGCCCCCTTAGCGGGAGGCCGACTGAAGAGACCCAGTACTTC.

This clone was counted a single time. The CDR3 DNA reads as TGTGCCACCAGCAGCGGCGAGGGCTTGGGGGGGCAGTACTTC. It codes for CATSSGEGLGGQYF. The rearrangement links TRBV15 to TRBJ2-5; 7 bases fit TRBD2. The CDR3 covers 14 residues. V lost 3 bases, J lost 11 bases, and 12 bases stayed unmatched. CDR1 and CDR2 (germline): LNHNV, YYDKDF (reference sequence).

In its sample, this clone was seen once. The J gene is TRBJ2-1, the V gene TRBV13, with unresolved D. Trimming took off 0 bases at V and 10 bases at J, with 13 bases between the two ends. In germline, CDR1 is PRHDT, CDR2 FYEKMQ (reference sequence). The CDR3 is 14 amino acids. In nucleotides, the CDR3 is TGTGCCAGCAGCTTAGGGCTGTTGGTCAGGGAGCAGTTCTTC. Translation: CASSLGLLVREQFF.

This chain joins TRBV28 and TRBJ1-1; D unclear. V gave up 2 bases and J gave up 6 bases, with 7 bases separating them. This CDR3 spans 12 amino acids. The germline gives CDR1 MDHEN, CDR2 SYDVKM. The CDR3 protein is CASSLRTAEAFF. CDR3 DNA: TGTGCCAGCAGTTTACGGACTGCTGAAGCTTTCTTT.

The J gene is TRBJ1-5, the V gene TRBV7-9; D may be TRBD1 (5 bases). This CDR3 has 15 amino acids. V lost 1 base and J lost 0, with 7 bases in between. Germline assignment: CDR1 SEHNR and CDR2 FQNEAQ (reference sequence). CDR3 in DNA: TGTGCCAGCAGCTTAGGCCAGGGTAGCAATCAGCCCCAGCATTTT. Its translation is CASSLGQGSNQPQHF.

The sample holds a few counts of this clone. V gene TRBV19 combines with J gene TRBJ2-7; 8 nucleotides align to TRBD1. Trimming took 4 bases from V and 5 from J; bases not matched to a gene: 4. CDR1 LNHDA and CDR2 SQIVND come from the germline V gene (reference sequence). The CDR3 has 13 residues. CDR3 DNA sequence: TGTGCCAGTAGTAGACAGGGGTCCCACGAGCAGTACTTC. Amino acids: CASSRQGSHEQYF.

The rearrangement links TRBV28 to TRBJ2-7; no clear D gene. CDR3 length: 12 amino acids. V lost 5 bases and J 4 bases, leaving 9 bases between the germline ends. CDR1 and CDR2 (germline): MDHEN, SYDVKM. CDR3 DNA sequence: TGTGCCAGCAGTCCAACGACTTACGAGCAGTACTTC. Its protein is CASSPTTYEQYF.

This chain's CDR3 is CASSLEVGGGSQETQYF. As DNA, the CDR3 is TGCGCCAGCAGCTTGGAAGTCGGCGGGGGGTCCCAAGAGACCCAGTACTTC. This chain joins TRBV5-1 and TRBJ2-5, with TRBD2 matching over 8 bases. Germline assignment: CDR1 SGHRS and CDR2 YFSETQ. Losses at the gene ends were 0 bases for V and 1 base for J; bases not matched to a gene: 8. CDR3 length: 17 amino acids. The full variable domain, its missing parts supplied by reference TRBV5-1 and TRBJ2-5, is KAGVTQTPRYLIKTRGQQVTLSCSPISGHRSVSWYQQTPGQGLQFLFEYFSETQRNKGNFPGRFSGRQFSNSRSEMNVSTLELGDSALYLCASSLEVGGGSQETQYFGPGTRLLVL.

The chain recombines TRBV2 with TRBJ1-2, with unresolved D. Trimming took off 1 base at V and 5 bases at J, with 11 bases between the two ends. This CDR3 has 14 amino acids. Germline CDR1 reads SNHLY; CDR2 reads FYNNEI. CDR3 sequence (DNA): TGTGCCAGCAGTGAAGTGGGGAGTTTGTATGGCTACACCTTC. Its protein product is CASSEVGSLYGYTF.

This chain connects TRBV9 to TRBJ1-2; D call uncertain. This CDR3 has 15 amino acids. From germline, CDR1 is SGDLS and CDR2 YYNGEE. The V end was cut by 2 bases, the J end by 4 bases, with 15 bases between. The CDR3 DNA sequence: TGTGCCAGCAGCGTTTGGAGTCAGGCGGGCTATGGCTACACCTTC. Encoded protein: CASSVWSQAGYGYTF.

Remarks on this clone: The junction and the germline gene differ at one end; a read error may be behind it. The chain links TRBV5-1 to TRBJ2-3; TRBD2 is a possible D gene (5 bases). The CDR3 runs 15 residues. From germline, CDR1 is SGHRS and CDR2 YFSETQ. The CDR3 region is CASSLGVNPTDTQYF. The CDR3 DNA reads TGTGCCAGCAGCTTGGGAGTCAACCCCACAGATACGCAGTATTTT.

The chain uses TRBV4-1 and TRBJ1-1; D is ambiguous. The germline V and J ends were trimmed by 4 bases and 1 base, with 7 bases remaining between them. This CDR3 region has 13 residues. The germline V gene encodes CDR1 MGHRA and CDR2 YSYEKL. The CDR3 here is CASSRNRNTEAFF. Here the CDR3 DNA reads TGCGCCAGCAGCCGCAACAGGAACACTGAAGCTTTCTTT.

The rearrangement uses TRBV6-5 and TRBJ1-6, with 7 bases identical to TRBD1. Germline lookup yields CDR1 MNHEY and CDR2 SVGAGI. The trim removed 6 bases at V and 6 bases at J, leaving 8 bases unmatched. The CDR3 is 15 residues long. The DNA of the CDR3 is TGTGCCAGCAGCGGACAGGATCTGCGTAATTCACCCCTCCACTTT. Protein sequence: CASSGQDLRNSPLHF.

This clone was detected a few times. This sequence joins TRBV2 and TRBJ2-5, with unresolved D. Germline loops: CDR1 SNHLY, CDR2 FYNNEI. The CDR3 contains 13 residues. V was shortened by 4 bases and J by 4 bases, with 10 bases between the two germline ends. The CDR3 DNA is TGTGCCAGCAGTGTAAAAGCTAGAGAGACCCAGTACTTC. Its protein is CASSVKARETQYF.

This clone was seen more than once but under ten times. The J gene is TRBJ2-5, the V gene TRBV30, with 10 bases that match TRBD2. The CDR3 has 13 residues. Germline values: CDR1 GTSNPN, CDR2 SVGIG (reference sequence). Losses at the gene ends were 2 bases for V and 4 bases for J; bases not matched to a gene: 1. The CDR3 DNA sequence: TGTGCCTGGAGTCTAGCGGGAGCAGAGACCCAGTACTTC. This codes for CAWSLAGAETQYF.

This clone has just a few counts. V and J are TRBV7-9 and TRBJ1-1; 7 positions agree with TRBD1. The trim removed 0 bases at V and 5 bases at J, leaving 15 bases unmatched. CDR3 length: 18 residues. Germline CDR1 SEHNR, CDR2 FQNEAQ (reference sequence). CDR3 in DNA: TGTGCCAGCAGCTTAGCGGCCATAGGGAACAGGGGAGGAACTGAAGCTTTCTTT. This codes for CASSLAAIGNRGGTEAFF. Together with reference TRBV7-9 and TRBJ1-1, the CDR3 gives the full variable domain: DTGVSQNPRHKITKRGQNVTFRCDPISEHNRLYWYRQTLGQGPEFLTYFQNEAQLEKSRLLSDRFSAERPKGSFSTLEIQRTEQGDSAMYLCASSLAAIGNRGGTEAFFGQGTRLTVV.

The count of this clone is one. DNA of the CDR3: TGTGCCAGCAGCGTGACGACAGGGTATGAAAAACTGTTTTTT. Protein: CASSVTTGYEKLFF. V usage is TRBV9 and J usage is TRBJ1-4; 7 bases match TRBD1. V lost 2 bases and J lost 6; bases outside the gene matches: 4. This CDR3 is built from 14 residues. Germline CDR1 SGDLS, CDR2 YYNGEE.

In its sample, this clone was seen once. The CDR3 spells CASSLRGGAGNTIYF. In DNA, the CDR3 is TGTGCCAGCAGCTTAAGAGGGGGCGCCGGAAACACCATATATTTT. The V and J genes are TRBV7-3 and TRBJ1-3, with 7 bases aligning to TRBD1. This CDR3 contains 15 residues. In germline, CDR1 is SGHTA, CDR2 FQGTGA. The J segment lost 4 bases and the V segment lost 1 base, leaving 4 bases of the junction unmatched.

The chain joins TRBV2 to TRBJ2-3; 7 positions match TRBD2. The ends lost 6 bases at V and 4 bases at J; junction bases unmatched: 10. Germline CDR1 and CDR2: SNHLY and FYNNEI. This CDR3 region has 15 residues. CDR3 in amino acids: CASRQLAIGADTQYF. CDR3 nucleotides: TGTGCCAGCAGGCAACTAGCGATAGGAGCAGATACGCAGTATTTT.

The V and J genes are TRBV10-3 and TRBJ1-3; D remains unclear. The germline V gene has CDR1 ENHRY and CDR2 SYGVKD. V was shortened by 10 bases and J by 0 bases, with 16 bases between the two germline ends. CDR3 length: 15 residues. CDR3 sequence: CATGRSGTSGNTIYF. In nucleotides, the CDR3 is TGTGCCACTGGACGGAGCGGCACCTCTGGAAACACCATATATTTT.